This is a list of T cell receptor beta chains from one sample in a study of T cell responses to AZD1222 COVID-19 vaccine. Data came from immunoSEQ multiplex PCR; TCRdb stores just in-frame clones and leaves some out. The table has some 120,000 clones, 75% to 90% seen once. The sequenced sample was peripheral blood, obtained on day 0 of AZD1222 vaccination. The receptors stem from an adult in good health. CDR3s include the opening cysteine and the closing phenylalanine or tryptophan. A D gene is named only where the DNA matches it firmly. Expanded clones get a size class; other rows say once, few or many, or leave the size out.

v_call	j_call	clone_size	d_call	cdr3_aa	cdr3_nt
TRBV3-1/TRBV3-2	TRBJ2-7	few	.	CASSQKLDGPYEQYF	TGTGCCAGCAGCCAGAAATTAGACGGACCCTACGAGCAGTACTTC
TRBV4-3	TRBJ1-2	.	.	CASSQDLRGNYGYTF	TGCGCCAGCAGCCAAGATCTCAGGGGAAACTATGGCTACACCTTC
TRBV7-2	TRBJ2-7	once	.	CASSLGGFYEQYF	TGTGCCAGCAGCTTAGGGGGGTTCTACGAGCAGTACTTC
TRBV5-4	TRBJ2-7	.	.	CASSLGNYEQYF	TGTGCCAGCAGCTTAGGGAACTACGAGCAGTACTTC
TRBV11-3	TRBJ1-2	.	TRBD1	CASSLSFGQGAYGYTF	TGTGCCAGCAGCTTAAGTTTCGGGCAGGGGGCGTATGGCTACACCTTC
TRBV6-5	TRBJ1-2	.	.	CASTGGGYTF	TGTGCCAGCACGGGAGGGGGCTACACCTTC
TRBV19	TRBJ1-2	.	.	CASRGQPSGGYTF	TGTGCCAGTAGAGGACAGCCTTCAGGTGGCTACACCTTC
TRBV18	TRBJ2-7	.	TRBD1	CASSPEDRGREQYF	TGTGCCAGCTCACCCGAGGACAGGGGGCGGGAGCAGTACTTC
TRBV2	TRBJ2-1	.	.	CASSVDSGGFF	TGTGCCAGCAGCGTGGACAGCGGAGGGTTCTTC
TRBV9	TRBJ1-1	.	.	CASSPQFGNTEAFF	TGTGCCAGCAGCCCTCAGTTTGGTAACACTGAAGCTTTCTTT
TRBV14	TRBJ2-1	.	TRBD2	CASSQERASGRAYNEQFF	TGTGCCAGCAGCCAAGAGAGGGCTAGCGGGAGGGCCTACAATGAGCAGTTCTTC
TRBV3-1/TRBV3-2	TRBJ1-6	.	.	CASSQDIGRGNSPLHF	TGTGCCAGCAGCCAAGATATAGGCAGGGGCAATTCACCCCTCCACTTT
TRBV28	TRBJ1-2	.	.	CASSLLNSGGYTF	TGTGCCAGCAGTTTACTAAATTCGGGGGGCTACACCTTC
TRBV5-1	TRBJ2-1	few	TRBD2	CASIGGGRGNEQFF	TGCGCCAGCATCGGGGGAGGGAGGGGAAATGAGCAGTTCTTC
TRBV5-4	TRBJ1-1	.	.	CASSWGGKNTEAFF	TGTGCCAGCAGCTGGGGGGGGAAGAACACTGAAGCTTTCTTT
TRBV6-6	TRBJ2-1	.	.	CASRRQTVEQFF	TGTGCCAGCAGAAGACAGACTGTTGAGCAGTTCTTC
TRBV18	TRBJ1-6	once	.	CASSPGVGDNSPLHF	TGTGCCAGCTCACCAGGGGTCGGGGATAATTCACCCCTCCACTTT
TRBV7-9	TRBJ1-5	.	.	CASSGDWDQPQHF	TGTGCCAGCAGCGGGGACTGGGATCAGCCCCAGCATTTT
TRBV11-2	TRBJ1-1	.	.	CASSSGQNTEAFF	TGTGCCAGCAGCTCCGGACAGAACACTGAAGCTTTCTTT
TRBV5-1	TRBJ2-1	.	.	CASSLGTEEKNEQFF	TGCGCCAGCAGCTTGGGGACAGAGGAAAAAAATGAGCAGTTCTTC
TRBV19	TRBJ1-4	.	.	CATGEQAAEKLFF	TGTGCCACCGGAGAACAGGCGGCGGAAAAACTGTTTTTT
TRBV14	TRBJ2-1	.	TRBD2	CASSQVGSGSRYEQFF	TGTGCCAGCAGCCAAGTCGGCAGCGGGAGTCGATATGAGCAGTTCTTC
TRBV4-1	TRBJ2-1	.	TRBD2	CASSQVRLAVYNEQFF	TGCGCCAGCAGCCAAGTGAGGCTAGCGGTCTACAATGAGCAGTTCTTC
TRBV5-1	TRBJ2-1	.	.	CASGQTGQSSYNEQFF	TGCGCCAGCGGCCAGACAGGCCAGAGCTCCTACAATGAGCAGTTCTTC
TRBV15	TRBJ1-1	few	.	CATSRDGGNTEAFF	TGTGCCACCAGCAGAGATGGGGGGAACACTGAAGCTTTCTTT
TRBV2	TRBJ1-1	few	.	CASRPFGGIGAFF	TGTGCCAGCAGACCCTTCGGGGGGATCGGGGCTTTCTTT
TRBV9	TRBJ2-5	.	TRBD2	CASSVAASGGLQETQYF	TGTGCCAGCAGCGTAGCGGCTAGCGGGGGGCTTCAAGAGACCCAGTACTTC
TRBV5-6	TRBJ2-7	.	TRBD1	CASSLDRGRGEQYF	TGTGCCAGCAGCTTGGACAGGGGGCGAGGGGAGCAGTACTTC
TRBV7-9	TRBJ1-4	.	.	CASSQGTPGDEKLFF	TGTGCCAGCAGCCAAGGGACCCCGGGGGATGAAAAACTGTTTTTT
TRBV25-1	TRBJ2-7	.	.	CASRQASSYEQYF	TGTGCCAGCAGACAGGCGAGCTCCTACGAGCAGTACTTC